This T cell receptor (beta chain) was retrieved from a study of blood T cells in healthy people across ages. This clonotype was counted only a few times. A much more abundant neighbour one base away suggests this may be a read error. The CDR3 covers 14 residues. Germline-derived CDR1 and CDR2 are LNHNV and YYDKDF (reference sequence). The second PCR ran about 6 to 11 cycles with a sample-barcoded 5' primer and J-beta primers. MiXCR, run by TCRdb on the 5' RACE reads, gives a single entry per CDR3 protein. Of roughly 640,000 distinct CDR3 sequences in the sample, 25% to 30% are singletons; the top ten hold 15% to 17%.

This TCR derives from a woman of 80 years or more in good health. V gene TRBV15 combines with J gene TRBJ2-5; D unclear. The sequencing input was blood. CDR3 sequence (DNA): TGTGCCGCCAGCTTGGGTTTGTACCAAGAGACCCAGTACTTC. Translating it yields CAASLGLYQETQYF.